This is a list of T cell receptor beta chains from one sample in a study of metastatic and nonmetastatic thyroid tumors. TCRdb called clones again from the PCR reads with MiXCR. The repertoire holds some 22,000 clones, with 20% to 25% as singletons. Sequencing was done on a sample of tumor tissue. These receptors all come from a female donor with papillary thyroid cancer or a benign thyroid nodule (not recorded which). Some clones in this sample may be carry-over from other donors' samples. Each CDR3 is given with its conserved first and last residue. The D gene is left open where the match is weak. Only some rows state a clone size, as once, few, many or a class for expanded clones.

j_call | d_call | clone_size | v_call | cdr3_aa | cdr3_nt
TRBJ2-7 | - | - | TRBV7-2 | CASSLSRSWDYEQYF | TGTGCCAGCAGCCTCTCGAGGTCCTGGGACTACGAGCAGTACTTC
TRBJ1-3 | - | once | TRBV4-1 | CASSQGVGPGVGNTIYF | TGCGCCAGCAGCCAAGGCGTGGGGCCAGGGGTTGGAAACACCATATATTTT
TRBJ2-7 | - | few | TRBV6-1 | CASSQRSEQYF | TGTGCCAGCAGTCAGCGGAGCGAGCAGTACTTC
TRBJ1-1 | - | - | TRBV3-1 | CASSHLTVGSTEAFF | TGTGCCAGCAGCCACCTGACAGTAGGGAGCACTGAAGCTTTCTTT
TRBJ2-2 | - | - | TRBV2 | CASSEAGLGGRNTGELFF | TGTGCCAGCAGTGAAGCGGGTCTTGGCGGTCGGAACACCGGGGAGCTGTTTTTT
TRBJ2-7 | - | - | TRBV11-2 | CASSLNGGLSYEQYF | TGTGCCAGCAGCTTAAACGGGGGGCTTAGCTACGAGCAGTACTTC
TRBJ1-4 | - | - | TRBV5-1 | CASSFGGEREKLFF | TGCGCCAGCAGCTTTGGGGGGGAAAGGGAAAAACTGTTTTTT
TRBJ2-5 | TRBD1 | many | TRBV7-9 | CASSYGTGQETQYF | TGTGCCAGCAGCTATGGGACAGGACAAGAGACCCAGTACTTC
TRBJ2-3 | - | few | TRBV20-1 | CSAIQASTDTQYF | TGCAGTGCCATACAAGCGAGCACAGATACGCAGTATTTT
TRBJ2-4 | - | - | TRBV20-1 | CSTRQSAKNIQYF | TGCAGTACCCGACAGTCCGCCAAAAACATTCAGTACTTC
TRBJ2-7 | TRBD2 | many | TRBV28 | CASRPGGGTSHGYF | TGTGCCAGCAGACCCGGGGGGGGGACTAGCCATGGGTACTTC
TRBJ2-7 | TRBD2 | - | TRBV5-1 | CASRLAEPYEQYF | TGCGCCAGCCGACTAGCGGAACCCTACGAGCAGTACTTC
TRBJ2-7 | - | - | TRBV5-6 | CASSLAREQYF | TGTGCCAGCAGCTTAGCGCGGGAGCAGTACTTC
TRBJ1-6 | TRBD1 | - | TRBV5-1 | CASSLEAGTGGADSPLHF | TGCGCCAGCAGCTTGGAAGCCGGGACAGGGGGCGCGGACTCACCCCTCCACTTT
TRBJ1-2 | - | - | TRBV19 | CATTSSGLAGYTF | TGTGCCACGACTAGTTCAGGGTTGGCTGGCTACACCTTC
TRBJ1-1 | - | - | TRBV20-1 | CSASDGNTEAFF | TGCAGTGCATCCGACGGGAACACTGAAGCTTTCTTT
TRBJ2-5 | - | - | TRBV5-6 | CASSLFNQETQYF | TGTGCCAGCAGCTTATTTAACCAAGAGACCCAGTACTTC